This T cell receptor beta chain was identified in a study of T cell changes during pregnancy in multiple sclerosis (dated by TCRdb to between 2018 and 2021). Broadly, across the study: The study examined how the T cell repertoire changed over the course of pregnancy in women with multiple sclerosis.

The library was built by means of the immunoSEQ multiplex PCR assay. The source is immuneACCESS, and TCRdb retained only in-frame sequences with V and J called. Part of the clones is not carried over; for the studies checked, unresolved V genes explain less than half of this, and the remainder is unexplained. This sample is represented by 45,000 to 60,000 clones; 93% of them were singletons. Around 2% of the sample rests with the top ten. The CDR3 sequence holds 16 residues, the cysteine and phenylalanine included. The kept DNA is CDR3 alone, 48 bases in frame from the first base. V is shortened by 0 bases, J by 0 bases, and the region joining them spans 9 bases. About this clone itself: No antigen is known for it. No much larger clonotype is one base removed from it; base qualities were not supplied.

The chain employs TRBV23-1 and TRBJ2-1; tentative D gene TRBD2, with 5 bases matching. TRBV23-1 is classed as an ORF, of uncertain function. This sample comprised peripheral blood, obtained in the second trimester of pregnancy. The sequence was collected from a female donor with multiple sclerosis, enrolled in a pregnancy study. The DNA sequence follows: TGCGCCAGCAGTCAATCTACCGGGAACTCCTACAATGAGCAGTTCTTC. This encodes CASSQSTGNSYNEQFF.